The next 27 T cell receptor beta chains were all read from a single sample in a study of blood T cell repertoires in COVID-19 (dated by TCRdb to about 2020). To prepare the library, the immunoSEQ multiplex PCR assay was applied. Entries here come from immuneACCESS through TCRdb and include only in-frame sequences with V and J called. Some clones fail to appear in such tables; in the studies checked, an unresolved V gene covers under half of the shortfall, and the cause of the remainder is unknown. The sample data list approximately 200,000 clones, and approximately 86% of these were observed just once. The ten largest make up 3.5% to 5.5% of the sample. Material: PBMCs or T cells enriched from blood (not recorded which). The receptors derive from a woman in her twenties or thirties who had been exposed to COVID-19.

The CDR3 spells CASSPVHSNEQFF. In DNA form, the CDR3 reads TGTGCCAGCAGTCCCGTGCACAGCAATGAGCAGTTCTTC. The chain links TRBV3-1 (or the pseudogene TRBV3-2) to TRBJ2-1; D unclear. Germline CDR1 is LGHDT and CDR2 is YNNKEL (reference sequence). The V end lost 6 bases, the J end lost 6 bases, and 12 bases lay between the germline ends. The CDR3 has 13 amino acids.

The chain uses TRBV2 and TRBJ1-3, with 7 positions matching TRBD1. The V gene end was trimmed by 4 bases and the J gene end by 0 bases; junction bases not matched to a gene: 3. Germline-derived CDR1 and CDR2 are SNHLY and FYNNEI. The CDR3 totals 15 residues. This CDR3 reads CASSGQGFSGNTIYF. The CDR3, as DNA: TGTGCCAGCAGTGGACAGGGATTCTCTGGAAACACCATATATTTT.

The table lists this clone with a count of one. The rearrangement links TRBV6-5 to TRBJ1-5; D unresolved. Germline V CDR1 and CDR2: MNHEY, SVGAGI. This CDR3 has 13 residues. The ends were cut back, 6 bases at V and 0 bases at J, with 6 bases in the middle. CDR3 protein: CASSQNSNQPQHF. As DNA, the CDR3 is TGTGCCAGCAGCCAAAATAGCAATCAGCCCCAGCATTTT.

The V and J genes are TRBV30 and TRBJ1-1; D remains ambiguous. In germline, CDR1 is GTSNPN, CDR2 SVGIG (reference sequence). The CDR3 runs 13 residues. Trimming pared 0 bases from V and 2 bases from J, leaving 7 bases between. The CDR3 nucleotides read TGTGCCTGGAGTGTACAGTTAAACACTGAAGCTTTCTTT. Translated, it gives CAWSVQLNTEAFF.

V is TRBV4-2 and J is TRBJ1-2; TRBD1 agrees at 7 bases. The CDR3 extends over 14 amino acids. The germline CDR1 and CDR2 sequences are LGHNA and YNFKEQ. V shed 1 base and J 6 bases; nucleotides not matched to a gene: 5. CDR3 region: CASSQGRTGDGYTF. The CDR3 coding sequence is TGTGCCAGCAGCCAAGGGAGGACAGGCGATGGCTACACCTTC.

The rearrangement links TRBV18 to TRBJ2-3; 9 positions agree with TRBD2. Losses at the gene ends were 3 bases for V and 0 bases for J; bases not matched to a gene: 1. This CDR3 spans 15 amino acids. The germline gives CDR1 KGHSH, CDR2 LQKENI. CDR3 in amino acids: CASSPLAGSTDTQYF. The CDR3 nucleotides read TGTGCCAGCTCACCTCTAGCGGGGAGCACAGATACGCAGTATTTT.

V and J are TRBV5-1 and TRBJ2-7; 9 bases are shared with TRBD2. This CDR3 spans 15 amino acids. Per germline, CDR1 SGHRS and CDR2 YFSETQ. The junction had 9 bases not matched to a gene; V was cut back by 4 bases and J by 4 bases. The CDR3 nucleotides read TGCGCCAGCAGCCCAGGCGGGGGGGCGCTGTACGAGCAGTACTTC. This sequence encodes CASSPGGGALYEQYF. The full variable domain, with the rest looked up from reference TRBV5-1 and TRBJ2-7, is KAGVTQTPRYLIKTRGQQVTLSCSPISGHRSVSWYQQTPGQGLQFLFEYFSETQRNKGNFPGRFSGRQFSNSRSEMNVSTLELGDSALYLCASSPGGGALYEQYFGPGTRLTVT.

The V and J genes are TRBV2 and TRBJ1-1, with D possibly TRBD1 on 6 matching bases. This CDR3 has 14 residues. Germline loops: CDR1 SNHLY, CDR2 FYNNEI. The V end was cut by 6 bases, the J end by 4 bases, with 15 bases between. The CDR3 here is CASSATGLGTEAFF. CDR3 in DNA: TGTGCCAGCAGCGCTACAGGGCTGGGCACTGAAGCTTTCTTT.

The rearrangement links TRBV19 to TRBJ2-6; D possibly corresponds to TRBD2 (6 bases). V was cut by 4 bases and J by 0 bases, with 19 bases left in between. The length of the CDR3 is 19 residues. Germline values: CDR1 LNHDA, CDR2 SQIVND (reference sequence). CDR3 nucleotides: TGTGCCAGTAGTAACTCCGCGGGACGAAGAAACTCTGGGGCCAACGTCCTGACTTTC. Amino acid sequence: CASSNSAGRRNSGANVLTF. Combining the CDR3 with reference TRBV19 and TRBJ2-6 gives the whole variable domain DGGITQSPKYLFRKEGQNVTLSCEQNLNHDAMYWYRQDPGQGLRLIYYSQIVNDFQKGDIAEGYSVSREKKESFPLTVTSAQKNPTAFYLCASSNSAGRRNSGANVLTFGAGSRLTVL.

J is TRBJ1-1 and V is TRBV25-1; TRBD1 might be the D (5 bases). Germline V lookup: CDR1 MGHDK, CDR2 SYGVNS. This CDR3 contains 16 residues. V gave up 2 bases and J gave up 4 bases, with 17 bases separating them. CDR3: CASSETTGNYPTEAFF. DNA for the CDR3: TGTGCCAGCAGTGAAACTACAGGAAATTACCCCACTGAAGCTTTCTTT.

The chain is built from TRBV4-2 and TRBJ1-1; possible D gene TRBD1, 5 bases. The length of the CDR3 is 14 residues. Between the trimmed V and J ends, which lost 1 base and 0 bases, there was a span of 6 bases. The germline CDR1 and CDR2 sequences are LGHNA and YNFKEQ. The CDR3: CASSQGQMNTEAFF. CDR3 in DNA: TGTGCCAGCAGCCAAGGACAGATGAACACTGAAGCTTTCTTT.

J is TRBJ1-1 and V is TRBV10-3, with TRBD1 matching 7 bases. The germline V gene has CDR1 ENHRY and CDR2 SYGVKD. Trimming at V came to 4 bases and at J to 0 bases, leaving 2 bases not matched to a gene. CDR3 length: 14 residues. The CDR3 nucleotides are TGTGCCATCAGTGTTACAGGGGTGAACACTGAAGCTTTCTTT. Translating gives CAISVTGVNTEAFF.

The count of this clone is one. The CDR3 DNA follows: TGCGCCAGCAGCCAAGGACGTGAGGGACAGCGCTCCTACGAGCAGTACTTC. Amino acid sequence: CASSQGREGQRSYEQYF. The chain uses TRBV4-1 and TRBJ2-7; TRBD1 matches 7 bases. V shed 1 base and J 0 bases; nucleotides not matched to a gene: 9. Germline V CDR1 and CDR2: MGHRA, YSYEKL. The CDR3 length is 17 residues.

J is TRBJ1-2 and V is TRBV9, with 7 positions matching TRBD1. Germline V gene lookup returns CDR1 SGDLS and CDR2 YYNGEE. Trimming cost V 4 bases and J 4 bases; bases outside gene matches: 10. The CDR3 extends over 15 amino acids. The CDR3 DNA is TGTGCCAGCAGCCTCCGTTTAGACAGGGTCTATGGCTACACCTTC. Translating it yields CASSLRLDRVYGYTF.

The rearrangement uses TRBV11-2 and TRBJ1-2; D remains unclear. V was trimmed by 5 bases and J by 8 bases, leaving 15 bases between them. The CDR3 length is 13 residues. Germline V CDR1 and CDR2: SGHAT, FQNNGV. DNA of the CDR3: TGTGCCAGCAGCCCTTCGGGGTTCGGCGGCTACACCTTC. Residues: CASSPSGFGGYTF.

CDR3 DNA sequence: TGTGCCAGCAGTGAATTCAGAGGGAATCAGCCCCAGCATTTT. Its protein is CASSEFRGNQPQHF. V gene TRBV6-1 combines with J gene TRBJ1-5; unclear D gene. The CDR3 has 14 amino acids. Germline V lookup: CDR1 MNHNS, CDR2 SASEGT. V dropped 2 bases and J dropped 4 bases, with 9 bases sitting between them.

This clone was picked up one time. CDR3 DNA: TGTGCCAGTACCCCAGGGACAGTCTATAGCAATCAGCCCCAGCATTTT. It codes for CASTPGTVYSNQPQHF. This chain links TRBV19 with TRBJ1-5; 7 bases match TRBD1. Germline lookup yields CDR1 LNHDA and CDR2 SQIVND (reference sequence). Trimming cost V 7 bases and J 0 bases; bases outside gene matches: 9. This CDR3 is 16 amino acids long.

This clone was detected only once. The chain joins TRBV24-1 to TRBJ1-2; D is unclear. CDR1 and CDR2 (germline): KGHDR, SFDVKD. The V gene lost 5 bases and the J gene lost 5 bases, with 8 bases spanning the gap. This CDR3 contains 12 residues. CDR3 nucleotide sequence: TGTGCCACCAGTGGAGGGTCTTATGGCTACACCTTC. Its translation: CATSGGSYGYTF.

This chain links TRBV11-2 with TRBJ2-7; D gene ambiguous. V was shortened by 2 bases and J by 0 bases, with 14 bases between the two germline ends. Germline CDR1 reads SGHAT; CDR2 reads FQNNGV. There are 16 residues in the CDR3. The DNA for the CDR3 is TGTGCCAGCAGCTTAACCTCAGGCTCGGACTCCTACGAGCAGTACTTC. Its protein is CASSLTSGSDSYEQYF. The variable domain in full, with the rest retrieved from reference TRBV11-2 and TRBJ2-7, is EAGVAQSPRYKIIEKRQSVAFWCNPISGHATLYWYQQILGQGPKLLIQFQNNGVVDDSQLPKDRFSAERLKGVDSTLKIQPAKLEDSAVYLCASSLTSGSDSYEQYFGPGTRLTVT.

The chain has TRBV5-1 and TRBJ2-7; D may be TRBD2 (6 bases). The germline gives CDR1 SGHRS, CDR2 YFSETQ. This CDR3 comprises 15 residues. V gave up 4 bases and J gave up 6 bases, with 20 bases separating them. The DNA of the CDR3 is TGCGCCAGCAGCCTCGGGACTGTCGAAGGTACCGAGCAGTACTTC. Its protein product is CASSLGTVEGTEQYF.

A word on this clone: Other DNA sequences in this specimen translate into the identical CDR3. The chain couples TRBV5-1 to TRBJ1-3; D is undetermined. The germline V gene encodes CDR1 SGHRS and CDR2 YFSETQ. The CDR3 is 14 amino acids. V dropped 0 bases and J dropped 1 base, with 5 bases sitting between them. DNA of the CDR3: TGCGCCAGCAGCTTGGGAGGGTCTGGAAACACCATATATTTT. It is translated as CASSLGGSGNTIYF. Supplemented by reference TRBV5-1 and TRBJ1-3, the full variable domain reads KAGVTQTPRYLIKTRGQQVTLSCSPISGHRSVSWYQQTPGQGLQFLFEYFSETQRNKGNFPGRFSGRQFSNSRSEMNVSTLELGDSALYLCASSLGGSGNTIYFGEGSWLTVV.

This chain uses TRBV28 with TRBJ1-4; D possibly corresponds to TRBD1 (6 bases). Looked up from germline, CDR1 is MDHEN and CDR2 is SYDVKM. This CDR3 is built from 17 residues. Trimming cost V 5 bases and J 4 bases, with 20 bases left between them. This CDR3 is CASSNRFRGALNEKLFF. The CDR3 region has the DNA TGTGCCAGCAGTAACCGTTTTCGGGGGGCCCTTAATGAAAAACTGTTTTTT.

V is TRBV19 and J is TRBJ2-7, with 10 bases identical to TRBD2. Germline CDR1 reads LNHDA; CDR2 reads SQIVND (reference sequence). J was trimmed by 6 bases and V by 5 bases; bases with no gene match: 7. The CDR3 extends over 14 amino acids. CDR3 in DNA: TGTGCCAGTAGTTTGAGCGGGGGGGCCGGCGAGCAGTACTTC. Its translation: CASSLSGGAGEQYF.

The CDR3 bases are TGTGCCAGCAGCCGGGCTCCAACAGATACGCAGTATTTT. Residues: CASSRAPTDTQYF. This chain uses TRBV3-1 (or the pseudogene TRBV3-2) with TRBJ2-3; D remains unclear. Germline V lookup: CDR1 LGHDT, CDR2 YNNKEL (reference sequence). V was shortened by 4 bases and J by 3 bases, with 8 bases between the two germline ends. The CDR3 loop spans 13 amino acids.

The chain recombines TRBV6-5 with TRBJ2-1, with TRBD2 matching over 13 bases. The CDR3 is made up of 14 amino acids. Germline assignment: CDR1 MNHEY and CDR2 SVGAGI. V dropped 5 bases and J dropped 10; count of bases not matched to a gene: 5. The chain's CDR3 is CASSPTSGGYEQFF. CDR3 sequence (DNA): TGTGCCAGCAGTCCGACTAGCGGGGGGTACGAGCAGTTCTTC.

This chain joins TRBV9 and TRBJ1-1; D is ambiguous. Germline CDR1 and CDR2: SGDLS and YYNGEE. Trimming pared 4 bases from V and 4 bases from J, leaving 17 bases between. The CDR3 consists of 15 residues. The CDR3 nucleotides are TGTGCCAGCAGCACTAGCGCAGTTTACTCCACTGAAGCTTTCTTT. Amino acids: CASSTSAVYSTEAFF.

A single count supports this clone. V usage is TRBV24-1 and J usage is TRBJ1-5, with D possibly matching TRBD1 (5 bases). Trimming stripped 4 bases from V and 2 bases from J, with 17 bases between. Germline-derived CDR1 and CDR2 are KGHDR and SFDVKD. The CDR3 length is 17 residues. The CDR3 spells CATSEPPHGGGNQPQHF. CDR3 nucleotide sequence: TGTGCCACCAGTGAGCCCCCGCATGGAGGGGGCAATCAGCCCCAGCATTTT.